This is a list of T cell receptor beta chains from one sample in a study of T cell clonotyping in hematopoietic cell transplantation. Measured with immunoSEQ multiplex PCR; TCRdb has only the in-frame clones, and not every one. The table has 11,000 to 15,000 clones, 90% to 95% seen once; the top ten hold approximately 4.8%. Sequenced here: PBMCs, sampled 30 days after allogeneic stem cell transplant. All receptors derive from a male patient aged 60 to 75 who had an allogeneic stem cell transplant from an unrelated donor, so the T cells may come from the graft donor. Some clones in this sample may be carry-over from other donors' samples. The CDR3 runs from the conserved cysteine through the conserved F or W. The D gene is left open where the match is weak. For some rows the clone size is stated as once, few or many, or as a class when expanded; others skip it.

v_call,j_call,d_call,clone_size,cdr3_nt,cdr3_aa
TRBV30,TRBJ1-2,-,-,TGTGCCTGGTCCGGGAACTATGGCTACACCTTC,CAWSGNYGYTF
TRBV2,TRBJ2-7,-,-,TGTGCCAGCAGTGAGAACCACTACGAGCAGTACTTC,CASSENHYEQYF
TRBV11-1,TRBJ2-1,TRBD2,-,TGTGCCAGCAGCTCAAGCGGGGCGTACAATGAGCAGTTCTTC,CASSSSGAYNEQFF
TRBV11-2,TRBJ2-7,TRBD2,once,TGTGCCAGCAGCCTACACCTTAGCGGGGGGGCGCCTTACGAGCAGTACTTC,CASSLHLSGGAPYEQYF
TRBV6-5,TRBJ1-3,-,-,TGTGCCAGCAGTTACGGCGACACCATATATTTT,CASSYGDTIYF
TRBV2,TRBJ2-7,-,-,TGTGCCAGCAGTGGGACTTCCTACGAGCAGTACTTC,CASSGTSYEQYF
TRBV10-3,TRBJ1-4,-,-,TGTGCCATCAGTGAGTCTATGGCGGGAGTTAATGAAAAACTGTTTTTT,CAISESMAGVNEKLFF
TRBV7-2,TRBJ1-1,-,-,TGTGCCAGCACTAAAACTCCTAGCTTGAACACTGAAGCTTTCTTT,CASTKTPSLNTEAFF
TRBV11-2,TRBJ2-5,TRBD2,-,TGTGCCAGCAGACTCGGACTAGCTGGGCAGACCCAGTACTTC,CASRLGLAGQTQYF
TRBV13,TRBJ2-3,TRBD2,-,TGTGCCAGCAGCCCAACCGGGACTAGCGGGGGGACAGATACGCAGTATTTT,CASSPTGTSGGTDTQYF
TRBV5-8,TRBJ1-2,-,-,TGTGCCAGCAGCTACGGGTACTATGGCTACACCTTC,CASSYGYYGYTF
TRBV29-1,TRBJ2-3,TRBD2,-,TGCAGCGTTGGGACTAGTACAGATACGCAGTATTTT,CSVGTSTDTQYF
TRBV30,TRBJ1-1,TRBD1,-,TGTGCCTGCGACAGGGGTGCGAACACTGAAGCTTTCTTT,CACDRGANTEAFF
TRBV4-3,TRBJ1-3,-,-,TGCGCCAGCAGCCAAGACCGTGGAAACACCATATATTTT,CASSQDRGNTIYF
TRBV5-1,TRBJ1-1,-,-,TGCGCCAGCAGTTCGGGGTCGGCGAACACTGAAGCTTTCTTT,CASSSGSANTEAFF
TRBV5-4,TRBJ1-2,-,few,TGTGCCAGCAGCTCCGGGCTCAGACCCAACAGCTTC,CASSSGLRPNSF
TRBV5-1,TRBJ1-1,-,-,TGCGCCAGCAGCTTGGGGGGGCTCGCTGAAGCTTTCTTT,CASSLGGLAEAFF
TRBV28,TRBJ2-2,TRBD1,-,TGTGCCAGCAGTTTTCCCCAACAGGGGGCCACCGGGGAGCTGTTTTTT,CASSFPQQGATGELFF
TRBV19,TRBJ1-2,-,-,TGTGCCAGTAGCCTCTGGGGGGAAAGCTATGGCTACACCTTC,CASSLWGESYGYTF
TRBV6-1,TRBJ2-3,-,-,TGTGCCAGCAGTGAGTTCCAGCGAGATACGCAGTATTTT,CASSEFQRDTQYF
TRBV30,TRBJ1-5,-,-,TGTGCCTGGGGGGCCCCGGGGCAGCCCCAGCATTTT,CAWGAPGQPQHF
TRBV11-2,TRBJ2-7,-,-,TGTGCCAGCAGTCCTCTCCTCTACGAGCAGTACTTC,CASSPLLYEQYF
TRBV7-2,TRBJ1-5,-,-,TGTGCCAGCAGCTTAGACTCGGCAGCTGGCAATCAGCCCCAGCATTTT,CASSLDSAAGNQPQHF
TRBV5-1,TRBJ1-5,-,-,TGCGCCAGCAGCCTAAATTCTGGTGAAGCGCAGCCCCAGCATTTT,CASSLNSGEAQPQHF
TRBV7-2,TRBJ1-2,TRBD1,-,TGTGCCAGCAGCCCCGGCCCGGGACAGGGAAATGGCTACACCTTC,CASSPGPGQGNGYTF
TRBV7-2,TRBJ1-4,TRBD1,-,TGTGCCAGCAGCCAGGGACAGGGGTATTGGCTGTTTTTT,CASSQGQGYWLFF
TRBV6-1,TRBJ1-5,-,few,TGTGCCAGCAGTGACGGACGGGAGAATCAGCCCCAGCATTTT,CASSDGRENQPQHF
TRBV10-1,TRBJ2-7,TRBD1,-,TGCGCCAGCAGGCAAAACCGAGGAGGGACAGGGACATTTGAGCAGTACTTC,CASRQNRGGTGTFEQYF
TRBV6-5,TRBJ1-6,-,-,TGTGCCAGCAGTTACTCGTTGGCCAAGAGGGGTTCACCCCTCCACTTT,CASSYSLAKRGSPLHF
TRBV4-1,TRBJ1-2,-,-,TGCGCCAGCAGCCAAGTTGGGCAGCCGAGGTCCTATGGCTACACCTTC,CASSQVGQPRSYGYTF
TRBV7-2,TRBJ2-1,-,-,TGTGCCAGCAGCTCTCGACCCGGAAACGAGCCCGATGAGCAGTTCTTC,CASSSRPGNEPDEQFF
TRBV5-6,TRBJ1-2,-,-,TGTGCCAGCAGCTTGTCCCGGACGTTGGGCTACACCTTC,CASSLSRTLGYTF
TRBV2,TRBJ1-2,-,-,TGTGCCAGCAGGGGAACAGTAGCGAGCGGCTACACCTTC,CASRGTVASGYTF
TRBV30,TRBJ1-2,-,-,TGTGCCTGGATAGCGGGGTTGAACTATGGCTACACCTTC,CAWIAGLNYGYTF
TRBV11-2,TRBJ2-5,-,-,TGTGCCAGCAGCTTGAAGGGGACCTTACAAGAGACCCAGTACTTC,CASSLKGTLQETQYF
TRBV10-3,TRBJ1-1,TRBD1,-,TGTGCCATCAGTGATAATGCGGGACAGATGAACACTGAAGCTTTCTTT,CAISDNAGQMNTEAFF
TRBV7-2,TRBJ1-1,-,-,TGTGCCAGCAGCCTAACGGTGAACACTGAAGCTTTCTTT,CASSLTVNTEAFF
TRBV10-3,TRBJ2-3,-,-,TGTGCCATCAGTGAAACAAGGAATACGCAGTATTTT,CAISETRNTQYF
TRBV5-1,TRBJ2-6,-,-,TGCGCCAGCACGGCAGGGACCCTCTCTGGGGCCAACGTCCTGACTTTC,CASTAGTLSGANVLTF
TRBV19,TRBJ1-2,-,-,TGTGCCAGTAGTATAGACTCCGGCAGGGTCTATGGCTACACCTTC,CASSIDSGRVYGYTF
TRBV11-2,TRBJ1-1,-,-,TGTGCCAGCAGCCTGTTGGGGGGGAACACTGAAGCTTTCTTT,CASSLLGGNTEAFF
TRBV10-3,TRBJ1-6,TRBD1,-,TGTGCCATCAGTGGACAGGGAAATTCACCCCTCCACTTT,CAISGQGNSPLHF
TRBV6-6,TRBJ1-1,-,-,TGTGCCAGCATGACAGGAGTGAACACTGAAGCTTTCTTT,CASMTGVNTEAFF
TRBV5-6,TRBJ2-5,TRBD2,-,TGTGCCAGCAGCTCCCCCTCTAGCGGGGTCCAAGAGACCCAGTACTTC,CASSSPSSGVQETQYF
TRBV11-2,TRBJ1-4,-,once,TGTGCCAGCAGCTACCGGCGGGGGTTAGGGGAAAAACTGTTTTTT,CASSYRRGLGEKLFF
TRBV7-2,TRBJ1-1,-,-,TGTGCCAGCAGCCCTACCTTAGGGACCACTAACACCAGGGACACTGAAGCTTTCTTT,CASSPTLGTTNTRDTEAFF